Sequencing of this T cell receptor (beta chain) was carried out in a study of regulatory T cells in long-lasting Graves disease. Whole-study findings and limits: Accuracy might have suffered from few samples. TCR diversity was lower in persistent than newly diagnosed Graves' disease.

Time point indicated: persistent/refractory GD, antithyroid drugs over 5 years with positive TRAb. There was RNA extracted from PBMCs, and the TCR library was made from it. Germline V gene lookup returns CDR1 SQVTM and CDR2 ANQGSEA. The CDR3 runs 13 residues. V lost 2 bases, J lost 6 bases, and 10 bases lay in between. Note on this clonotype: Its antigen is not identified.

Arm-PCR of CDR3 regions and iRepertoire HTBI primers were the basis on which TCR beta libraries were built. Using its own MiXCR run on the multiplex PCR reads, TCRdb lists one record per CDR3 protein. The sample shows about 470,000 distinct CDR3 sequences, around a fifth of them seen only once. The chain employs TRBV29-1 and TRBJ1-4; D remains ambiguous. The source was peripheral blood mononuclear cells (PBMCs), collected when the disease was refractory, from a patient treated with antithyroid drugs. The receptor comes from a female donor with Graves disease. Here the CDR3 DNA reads TGCAGCGTTGAAAAGGGTGCGGATGAAAAACTGTTTTTT. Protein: CSVEKGADEKLFF.